This T cell receptor (beta chain) stems from a study of T-cell reconstitution after alpha-beta-depleted transplantation in children. Notes on the study in general: Several hundred graft clones that had expanded were reportedly the source of alpha-beta T cells about two months after transplant.

Remarks on this clonotype: Its antigen is unknown.

For TCRbeta, the library was prepared with unique molecular identifiers. TCRdb processed the PCR reads anew with MiXCR; each CDR3 protein has one entry. The repertoire has about a million distinct CDR3 sequences, 25% to 35% of them found once; the top ten carry around 30%. The clonotype originates from a boy under three years old who had a stem cell transplant for SCID, so the T cells may come from the graft donor. The input for sequencing was PBMCs, mostly from graft donor cells, taken 360 days after TCRalphabeta/CD19-depleted stem cell transplant.

The DNA for the CDR3 is TGTGCCAGCAGCTTAGAAGTTTTCTACGAGCAGTACTTC. Encoded protein: CASSLEVFYEQYF. J is TRBJ2-7 and V is TRBV7-2; D remains unclear. From germline, CDR1 is SGHTA and CDR2 FQGNSA. The V gene lost 1 base and the J gene lost 3 bases, with 7 bases spanning the gap. This CDR3 contains 13 residues.